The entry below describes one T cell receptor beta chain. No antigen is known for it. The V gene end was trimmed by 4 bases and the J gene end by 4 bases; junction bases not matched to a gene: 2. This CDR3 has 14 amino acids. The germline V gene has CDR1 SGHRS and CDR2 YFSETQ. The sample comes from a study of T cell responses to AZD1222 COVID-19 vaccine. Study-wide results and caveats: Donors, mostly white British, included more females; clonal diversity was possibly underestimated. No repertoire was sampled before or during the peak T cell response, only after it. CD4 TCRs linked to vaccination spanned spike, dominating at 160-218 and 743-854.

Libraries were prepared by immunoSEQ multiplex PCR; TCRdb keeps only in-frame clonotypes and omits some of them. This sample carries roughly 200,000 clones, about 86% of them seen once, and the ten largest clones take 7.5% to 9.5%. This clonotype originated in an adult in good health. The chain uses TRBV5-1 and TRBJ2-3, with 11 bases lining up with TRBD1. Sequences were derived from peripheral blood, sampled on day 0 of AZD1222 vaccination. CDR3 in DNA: TGCGCCAGCAGCGGGACAGGGGGGCCAGATACGCAGTATTTT. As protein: CASSGTGGPDTQYF.